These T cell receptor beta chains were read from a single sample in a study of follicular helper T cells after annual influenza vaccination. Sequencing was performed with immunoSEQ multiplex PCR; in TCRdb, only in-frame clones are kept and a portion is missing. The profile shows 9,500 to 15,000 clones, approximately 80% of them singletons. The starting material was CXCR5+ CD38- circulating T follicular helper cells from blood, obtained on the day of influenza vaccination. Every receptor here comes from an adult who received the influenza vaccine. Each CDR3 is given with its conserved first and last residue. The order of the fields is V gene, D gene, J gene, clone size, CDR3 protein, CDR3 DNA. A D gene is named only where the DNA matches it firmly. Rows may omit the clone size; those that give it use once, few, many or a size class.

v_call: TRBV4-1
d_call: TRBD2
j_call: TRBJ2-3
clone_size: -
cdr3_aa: CASSQVSRGGPDTQYF
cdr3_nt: TGCGCCAGCAGCCAAGTATCTCGGGGGGGCCCAGATACGCAGTATTTT

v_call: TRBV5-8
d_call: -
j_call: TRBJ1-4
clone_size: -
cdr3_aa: CASSTGRDATNEKLFF
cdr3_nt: TGTGCCAGCAGCACCGGGAGGGACGCAACTAATGAAAAACTGTTTTTT

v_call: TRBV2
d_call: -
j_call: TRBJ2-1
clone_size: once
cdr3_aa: CASSEARLTTGEQFF
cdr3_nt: TGTGCCAGCAGTGAAGCCCGTCTTACAACGGGTGAGCAGTTCTTC

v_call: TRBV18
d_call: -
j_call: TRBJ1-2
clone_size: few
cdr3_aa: CASSSGPTNYGYTF
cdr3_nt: TGTGCCAGCTCATCAGGGCCTACTAACTATGGCTACACCTTC

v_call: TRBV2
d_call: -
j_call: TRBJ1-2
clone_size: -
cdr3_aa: CASGRRDYGYTF
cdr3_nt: TGTGCCAGCGGGCGACGGGACTATGGCTACACCTTC

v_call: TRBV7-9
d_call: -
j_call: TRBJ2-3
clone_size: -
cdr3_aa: CAGGDKHTDTQYF
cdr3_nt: TGTGCCGGAGGGGACAAACATACAGATACGCAGTATTTT

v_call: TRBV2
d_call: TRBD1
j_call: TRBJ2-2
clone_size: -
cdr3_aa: CASILGGNTGELFF
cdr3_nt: TGTGCCAGCATTCTAGGGGGCAACACCGGGGAGCTGTTTTTT

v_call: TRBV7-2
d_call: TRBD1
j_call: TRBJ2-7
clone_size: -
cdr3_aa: CASSPRTKGQGAPYEQYF
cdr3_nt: TGTGCCAGCAGCCCCCGGACTAAGGGGCAGGGGGCACCCTACGAGCAGTACTTC

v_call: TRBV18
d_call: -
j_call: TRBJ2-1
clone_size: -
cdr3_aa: CASSLGGSSYNEQFF
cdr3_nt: TGTGCCAGCTCACTGGGCGGTTCGTCCTACAATGAGCAGTTCTTC

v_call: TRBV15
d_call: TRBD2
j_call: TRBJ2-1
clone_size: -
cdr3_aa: CATSREGRLAGANEQFF
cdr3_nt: TGTGCCACCAGCAGAGAAGGTCGGCTAGCGGGGGCCAATGAGCAGTTCTTC

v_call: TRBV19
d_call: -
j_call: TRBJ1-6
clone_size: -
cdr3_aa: CASTNRGRIVILYSYNSPLHF
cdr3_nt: TGTGCCAGTACCAATAGGGGGAGAATCGTAATCCTTTACTCCTATAATTCACCCCTCCACTTT

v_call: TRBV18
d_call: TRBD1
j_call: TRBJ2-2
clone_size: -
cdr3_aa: CASSQQGIDGELFF
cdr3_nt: TGTGCCAGCTCACAACAGGGGATCGACGGGGAGCTGTTTTTT

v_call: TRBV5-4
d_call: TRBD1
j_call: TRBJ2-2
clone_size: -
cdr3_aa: CASSSGQGLSTGELFF
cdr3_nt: TGTGCCAGCAGCTCGGGACAGGGGTTGAGCACCGGGGAGCTGTTTTTT

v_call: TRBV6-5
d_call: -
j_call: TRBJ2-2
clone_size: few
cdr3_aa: CASRRNTGELFF
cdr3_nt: TGTGCCAGCAGACGAAACACCGGGGAGCTGTTTTTT

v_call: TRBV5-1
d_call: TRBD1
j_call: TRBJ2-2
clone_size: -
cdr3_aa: CASSQGQEITGELFF
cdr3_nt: TGCGCCAGCAGCCAGGGACAGGAGATCACCGGGGAGCTGTTTTTT

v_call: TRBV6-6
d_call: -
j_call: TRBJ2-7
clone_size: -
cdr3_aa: CASTGTTLYF
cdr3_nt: TGTGCCAGCACCGGGACAACGCTGTACTTC

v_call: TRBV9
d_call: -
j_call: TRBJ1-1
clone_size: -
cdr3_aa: CASSEMLVDSEAFF
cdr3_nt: TGTGCCAGCAGCGAGATGCTAGTGGACTCTGAAGCTTTCTTT

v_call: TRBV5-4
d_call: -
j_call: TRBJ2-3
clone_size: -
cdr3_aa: CASSIAGGTDTQYF
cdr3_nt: TGTGCCAGCAGTATTGCAGGGGGCACAGATACGCAGTATTTT

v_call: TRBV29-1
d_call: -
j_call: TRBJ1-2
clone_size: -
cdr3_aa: CSVEVGGSNNYGYTF
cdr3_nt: TGCAGCGTTGAGGTGGGAGGGAGTAATAACTATGGCTACACCTTC

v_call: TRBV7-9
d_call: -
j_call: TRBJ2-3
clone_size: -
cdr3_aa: CASSLGGGEADTQYF
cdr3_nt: TGTGCCAGCAGCTTAGGAGGGGGGGAGGCAGATACGCAGTATTTT

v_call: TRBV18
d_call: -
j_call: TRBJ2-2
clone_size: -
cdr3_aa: CASHRGQANTGELFF
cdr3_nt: TGTGCCAGCCATAGGGGACAAGCAAACACCGGGGAGCTGTTTTTT

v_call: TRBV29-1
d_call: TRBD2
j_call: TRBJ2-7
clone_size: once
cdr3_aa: CSVARGGGPEYEQYF
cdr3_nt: TGCAGCGTTGCGAGGGGCGGGGGGCCCGAGTACGAGCAGTACTTC

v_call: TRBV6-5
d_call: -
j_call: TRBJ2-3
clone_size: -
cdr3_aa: CASRRGAIADTQYF
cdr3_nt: TGTGCCAGCAGAAGGGGGGCCATCGCAGATACGCAGTATTTT

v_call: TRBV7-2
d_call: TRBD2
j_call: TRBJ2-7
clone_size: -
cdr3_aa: CASSLVPGGTYEQYF
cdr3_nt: TGTGCCAGCAGCTTAGTGCCGGGGGGGACCTACGAGCAGTACTTC

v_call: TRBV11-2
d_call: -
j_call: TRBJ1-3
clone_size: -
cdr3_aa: CASSSSDSLVDTIYF
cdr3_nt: TGTGCCAGCAGCTCCTCGGACAGTCTCGTCGACACCATATATTTT

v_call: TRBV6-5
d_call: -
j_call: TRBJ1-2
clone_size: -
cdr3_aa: CASSARNRDGYTF
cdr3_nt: TGTGCCAGCAGCGCTAGGAATAGGGATGGCTACACCTTC

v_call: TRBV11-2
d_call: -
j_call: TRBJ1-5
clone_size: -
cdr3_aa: CASSLQVNQPQHF
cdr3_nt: TGTGCCAGCAGTTTACAGGTTAATCAGCCCCAGCATTTT

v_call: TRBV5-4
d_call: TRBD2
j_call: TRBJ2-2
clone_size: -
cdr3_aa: CASSSLAGGTGELFF
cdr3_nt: TGTGCCAGCAGCTCCCTCGCGGGGGGGACCGGGGAGCTGTTTTTT